This T cell receptor beta chain emerged from a study of blood T cells in healthy people across ages. Investigators took 8 to 10 milliliters of peripheral blood from every donor. Next came a second PCR, run for about 6 to 12 cycles, which used a sample-barcoded 5' primer along with a J-beta primer mix. Each CDR3 protein gets one entry after TCRdb re-called the 5' RACE reads with MiXCR. The sample carries hundreds of thousands of distinct CDR3 sequences, about 52% recorded once. Germline-derived CDR1 and CDR2 are MDHEN and SYDVKM. The CDR3 is made up of 15 amino acids. Trimming took off 5 bases at V and 2 bases at J, with 12 bases between the two ends. Turning to this clonotype: Its antigen is currently unknown.

Notes on the study in general: Age showed a roughly linear inverse relationship with TCR beta diversity per million T cells. In these data, TCR beta diversity tracked strongly with naive T cell percentage.

The source is a woman aged 60-70 years in good health. Sequencing used blood. This sequence joins TRBV28 and TRBJ2-2, with D possibly TRBD1 on 6 matching bases. The CDR3 spells CASSTGSVNTGELFF. CDR3 nucleotide sequence: TGTGCCAGCAGTACAGGGAGCGTTAACACCGGGGAGCTGTTTTTT. Complete variable domain (other parts from reference TRBV28 and TRBJ2-2): DVKVTQSSRYLVKRTGEKVFLECVQDMDHENMFWYRQDPGLGLRLIYFSYDVKMKEKGDIPEGYSVSREKKERFSLILESASTNQTSMYLCASSTGSVNTGELFFGEGSRLTVL.